Listed here are 20 T cell receptor beta chains from one sample, sequenced in a study of blood T cell repertoires in COVID-19. Profiled with immunoSEQ multiplex PCR; TCRdb holds only in-frame clones, not every one. The repertoire includes over 300,000 clones, around 90% of them detected once, and about 1.2% sits in the top ten. The source material was peripheral blood. These receptors originate from a man aged 40-55 years with acute or convalescent COVID-19.

The chain carries TRBV15 and TRBJ2-7; possibly TRBD1 for D (5 bases). With 0 bases removed from V and 5 bases from J, the gap between germline ends came to 8 bases. Germline CDR1 is LNHNV and CDR2 is YYDKDF (reference sequence). The CDR3 contains 13 residues. The CDR3 protein is CATSRDKGDEQYF. The DNA for the CDR3 is TGTGCCACCAGCAGAGATAAAGGGGACGAGCAGTACTTC.

The chain links TRBV9 to TRBJ2-1, with a weak D call TRBD1 (5 bases). With 6 bases removed from V and 5 bases from J, the gap between germline ends came to 15 bases. This CDR3 has 14 residues. Germline lookup yields CDR1 SGDLS and CDR2 YYNGEE. The CDR3, as DNA: TGTGCCAGCACAAGGAGCAGGGCTGACAATGAGCAGTTCTTC. Translated, it gives CASTRSRADNEQFF.

The chain has TRBV7-9 and TRBJ1-3; 8 positions agree with TRBD1. Trimming cost V 5 bases and J 4 bases; bases outside gene matches: 13. The CDR3 consists of 17 residues. Per germline, CDR1 SEHNR and CDR2 FQNEAQ (reference sequence). CDR3 sequence: CASSPTPTGALGNTIYF. CDR3 nucleotides: TGTGCCAGCAGCCCAACCCCGACAGGGGCCTTGGGAAACACCATATATTTT.

V gene TRBV6-5 combines with J gene TRBJ2-2; perhaps TRBD2 as D (5 bases). Germline V lookup: CDR1 MNHEY, CDR2 SVGAGI. The CDR3 loop spans 15 amino acids. V was pared by 5 bases and J by 6 bases, with 16 bases between. The CDR3 sequence is CASSHPEDGPGELFF. The CDR3 DNA is TGTGCCAGCAGTCACCCGGAGGACGGACCCGGGGAGCTGTTTTTT.

This clone was picked up one time. The chain carries TRBV2 and TRBJ1-2, with D unresolved. Germline assignment: CDR1 SNHLY and CDR2 FYNNEI. This CDR3 is built from 14 residues. Trimming cost V 2 bases and J 2 bases, with 9 bases left between them. CDR3 loop: CASSEWPVNYGYTF. The CDR3 coding sequence is TGTGCCAGCAGTGAATGGCCAGTAAACTATGGCTACACCTTC.

Of note for this clone: Other DNA sequences of this sample code for an identical CDR3. The chain joins TRBV5-1 to TRBJ1-1, with 8 nucleotides matching TRBD1. This CDR3 region has 14 residues. V lost 3 bases, J lost 2 bases, and 3 bases stayed unmatched. Germline CDR1 SGHRS, CDR2 YFSETQ. The CDR3 DNA follows: TGCGCCAGCAGCTACAGGGGGGGAAACACTGAAGCTTTCTTT. Residues: CASSYRGGNTEAFF.

The V and J genes are TRBV19 and TRBJ1-1; TRBD1 is a possible D gene (6 bases). Trimming stripped 3 bases from V and 6 bases from J, with 17 bases between. The CDR3 runs to 15 residues. Germline V gene lookup returns CDR1 LNHDA and CDR2 SQIVND (reference sequence). CDR3 in DNA: TGTGCCAGTAGTATCTTAAGTGGGGGCTTTTCTGAAGCTTTCTTT. It codes for CASSILSGGFSEAFF.

The chain combines TRBV5-4 with TRBJ1-1; perhaps TRBD1 as D (5 bases). The CDR3 is 13 amino acids. Trimming took 2 bases from V and 9 from J, leaving 14 bases between them. Germline V gives CDR1 SGHNT, CDR2 YYREEE (reference sequence). In nucleotides, the CDR3 is TGTGCCAGCAGCTTCGGACAACAAACCCAAGCTTTCTTT. Protein sequence: CASSFGQQTQAFF.

The V call is TRBV9, the J call TRBJ1-3, with D possibly being TRBD1 (5 bases). CDR1 and CDR2 (germline): SGDLS, YYNGEE. This CDR3 has 15 residues. V lost 0 bases to trimming and J lost 4 bases, with 11 bases between them. The CDR3 nucleotides are TGTGCCAGCAGCGTAGCTTGGCAGGGAGGAAACACCATATATTTT. Protein sequence: CASSVAWQGGNTIYF.

V is TRBV9 and J is TRBJ2-5; possibly TRBD2 for D (7 bases). This CDR3 has 13 residues. Germline CDR1 reads SGDLS; CDR2 reads YYNGEE. V gave up 0 bases and J gave up 14 bases, with 17 bases separating them. CDR3 loop: CASSVEGGGPKYF. The CDR3 nucleotides read TGTGCCAGCAGCGTAGAGGGCGGGGGCCCCAAATACTTC.

J is TRBJ2-2 and V is TRBV5-5; possibly TRBD1 for D (5 bases). In germline, CDR1 is SGHKS, CDR2 YYEKEE (reference sequence). This CDR3 has 14 amino acids. The germline V and J ends were trimmed by 0 bases and 4 bases, with 7 bases remaining between them. The CDR3 nucleotides read TGTGCCAGCAGCTTGGAGGGGCCCACCGGGGAGCTGTTTTTT. It yields the protein CASSLEGPTGELFF. The entire variable domain, with the rest obtained from reference TRBV5-5 and TRBJ2-2, is as follows: DAGVTQSPTHLIKTRGQQVTLRCSPISGHKSVSWYQQVLGQGPQFIFQYYEKEERGRGNFPDRFSARQFPNYSSELNVNALLLGDSALYLCASSLEGPTGELFFGEGSRLTVL.

The rearrangement uses TRBV19 and TRBJ2-3; TRBD2 might be the D (5 bases). Germline values: CDR1 LNHDA, CDR2 SQIVND (reference sequence). V was cut by 1 base and J by 5 bases, with 7 bases left in between. CDR3 length: 13 amino acids. The CDR3 spells CASSIGGGDTQYF. The CDR3 DNA follows: TGTGCCAGTAGTATAGGAGGAGGAGATACGCAGTATTTT.

The rearrangement links TRBV7-2 to TRBJ1-2, with 10 positions matching TRBD1. The CDR3 loop spans 15 amino acids. V lost 4 bases to trimming and J lost 6 bases; unmatched junction nucleotides: 8. Germline V lookup: CDR1 SGHTA, CDR2 FQGNSA. Written as DNA, the CDR3 is TGTGCCAGCAGCTGGGGAGACAGGGGGCTCGATGGCTACACCTTC. Translation gives CASSWGDRGLDGYTF. Variable domain in full (rest from reference TRBV7-2 and TRBJ1-2): GAGVSQSPSNKVTEKGKDVELRCDPISGHTALYWYRQSLGQGLEFLIYFQGNSAPDKSGLPSDRFSAERTGGSVSTLTIQRTQQEDSAVYLCASSWGDRGLDGYTFGSGTRLTVV.

Concerning this clone: At the DNA level, this CDR3 is encoded by other sequences in the same sample as well. The chain recombines TRBV27 with TRBJ2-1; D uncertain. Germline assignment: CDR1 MNHEY and CDR2 SMNVEV (reference sequence). Trimming removed 0 bases at V and 4 bases at J, with 4 bases between. CDR3 length: 13 residues. DNA for the CDR3: TGTGCCAGCAGTTTATCCAGATACAATGAGCAGTTCTTC. It yields the protein CASSLSRYNEQFF.

The chain carries TRBV5-4 and TRBJ2-7; the match to TRBD2 covers 11 bases. Germline V CDR1 and CDR2: SGHNT, YYREEE (reference sequence). There are 15 residues in the CDR3. Trimming cost V 4 bases and J 0 bases; bases outside gene matches: 3. This chain's CDR3 is CASSAGTSGSYEQYF. The CDR3 coding sequence is TGTGCCAGCAGCGCAGGGACTAGCGGCTCCTACGAGCAGTACTTC. Based on the CDR3 plus reference TRBV5-4 and TRBJ2-7, the full variable domain is ETGVTQSPTHLIKTRGQQVTLRCSSQSGHNTVSWYQQALGQGPQFIFQYYREEENGRGNFPPRFSGLQFPNYSSELNVNALELDDSALYLCASSAGTSGSYEQYFGPGTRLTVT.

A single count supports this clone. This chain uses TRBV27 with TRBJ2-1; D gene unclear. This CDR3 region has 13 residues. The germline V gene encodes CDR1 MNHEY and CDR2 SMNVEV (reference sequence). V lost 0 bases and J lost 9, with 9 bases in between. The CDR3 DNA reads TGTGCCAGCAGTTTATCGATGAGGCGTGAGCAGTTCTTC. Translated, it gives CASSLSMRREQFF.

The chain combines TRBV6-4 with TRBJ2-3, with 8 nucleotides matching TRBD2. V was pared by 10 bases and J by 8 bases, with 5 bases of the junction left unmatched. This CDR3 has 11 amino acids. Germline V gives CDR1 MRHNA, CDR2 SNTAGT. CDR3 in DNA: TGTGCCATGGGCCGGGGGGGTACGCAGTATTTT. This gives the protein CAMGRGGTQYF.

The CDR3 reads CASSQVDGAQPQHF. The CDR3 DNA reads as TGCGCCAGCAGCCAAGTTGATGGGGCTCAGCCCCAGCATTTT. The genes are TRBV4-1 and TRBJ1-5, with D possibly being TRBD1 (5 bases). Trimming removed 1 base from V and 6 bases from J, with 10 bases in between. The germline V gene encodes CDR1 MGHRA and CDR2 YSYEKL. This CDR3 has 14 residues.

The DNA of the CDR3 is TGTGCCAGCAGCGTAGCGGGGATAACGAATGAGCAGTTCTTC. Translating it yields CASSVAGITNEQFF. This chain connects TRBV9 to TRBJ2-1, with a possible D match to TRBD2 (5 bases). Germline V gene lookup returns CDR1 SGDLS and CDR2 YYNGEE. The CDR3 spans 14 residues. Trimming stripped 0 bases from V and 7 bases from J, with 11 bases between.

This clone occurred once. This sequence joins TRBV6-5 and TRBJ1-5; D is possibly TRBD1 (6 bases). Germline V gene sequence: CDR1 MNHEY, CDR2 SVGAGI. The CDR3 contains 13 residues. V was cut by 6 bases and J by 6 bases, with 12 bases left in between. CDR3 region: CASSIQGSQPQHF. The CDR3 nucleotides read TGTGCCAGCAGCATACAGGGTAGTCAGCCCCAGCATTTT.